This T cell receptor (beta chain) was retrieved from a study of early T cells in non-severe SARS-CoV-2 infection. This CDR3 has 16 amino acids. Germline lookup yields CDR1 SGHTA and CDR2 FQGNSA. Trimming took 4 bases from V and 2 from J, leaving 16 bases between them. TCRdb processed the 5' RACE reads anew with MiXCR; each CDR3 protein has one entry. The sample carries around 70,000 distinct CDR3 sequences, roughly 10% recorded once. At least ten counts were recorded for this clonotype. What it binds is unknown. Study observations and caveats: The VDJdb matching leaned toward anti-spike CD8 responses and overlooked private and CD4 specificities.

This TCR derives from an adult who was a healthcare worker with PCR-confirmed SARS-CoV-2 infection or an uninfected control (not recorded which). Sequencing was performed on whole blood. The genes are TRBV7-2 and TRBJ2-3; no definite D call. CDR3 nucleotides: TGTGCCAGCAGCTACCAAACGGCGGATACCACAGATACGCAGTATTTT. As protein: CASSYQTADTTDTQYF.